A single sample is the source of the 27 T cell receptor beta chains below, sequenced in a study of T cell clonality in common variable immunodeficiency. The table came from immunoSEQ multiplex PCR; TCRdb's copy has only in-frame clones and leaves some out. In total the sample includes around 39,000 clones, none of them seen once. Sequenced: peripheral blood mononuclear cells. The receptors derive from a person between 18 and 75 years old in good health.

This clone appeared many times. The read finishes 3 residues shy of the CDR3 end, and the germline J gene is used to complete it. The V call is TRBV7-3, the J call TRBJ1-5; 8 bases agree with TRBD1. V was pared by 4 bases and J by 6 bases, with 5 bases of the junction left unmatched. This CDR3 contains 14 residues. Germline CDR1 and CDR2: SGHTA and FQGTGA. The CDR3 loop is CASSSDRAAQPQHF. The part of the CDR3 DNA that was read is TGTGCCAGCAGCTCGGACAGGGCCGCTCAGCCC.

Turning to this clone: Germline is not matched at one junction end, which may reflect a read error. The read is 3 residues too short to cover the CDR3 end, so that end is filled in from the germline J gene. V is TRBV7-7 and J is TRBJ2-2, with 7 bases aligning to TRBD2. CDR3 length equals 18 residues. Looked up from germline, CDR1 is SSHAT and CDR2 is FNYEAQ (reference sequence). The CDR3 sequence: CASSLAPTSFSNTGELFF. CDR3 bases read: TGTGCTAGCAGCTTAGCACCGACTAGCTTCTCGAACACCGGGGAG.

This clone was found many times. The read ends 3 residues shy of where the CDR3 ends; the end is completed using the germline J gene. The chain carries TRBV24-1 and TRBJ2-3; the D gene is possibly TRBD1 (6 bases). V shed 5 bases and J shed 7 bases, with 18 bases lying between them. Germline CDR1 and CDR2: KGHDR and SFDVKD. This CDR3 has 15 residues. Incomplete CDR3 DNA: TGTGCCACCAGTGCGATGGGGACATCTTTACATACG. Protein product: CATSAMGTSLHT. The whole CDR3 protein reads CATSAMGTSLHTQYF.

Comment on this clone: The observed sequence ends 3 residues before the CDR3 terminus, with the missing tail filled in from the germline J gene. The chain joins TRBV11-2 to TRBJ2-3, with 7 positions matching TRBD2. Germline V lookup: CDR1 SGHAT, CDR2 FQNNGV. This CDR3 contains 12 residues. The CDR3: CASSWGGETQYF. The covered CDR3 bases are TGTGCCAGCAGCTGGGGGGGAGAGACG.

This clone turned up a few times. The CDR3 end is not reached by the read, which stops 3 residues before it; the germline J gene fills it in. The chain recombines TRBV7-6 with TRBJ1-6, with 8 positions matching TRBD1. Germline CDR1 and CDR2: SGHVS and FNYEAQ. V was pared by 5 bases and J by 8 bases, with 5 bases of the junction left unmatched. This CDR3 is 14 amino acids long. CDR3 sequence reads: CASSLGQGDSPLHF. Partial CDR3 DNA: TGTGCCAGCAGCCTCGGACAGGGTGATTCACCC.

On this clone: The observed sequence ends 3 residues before the CDR3 terminus, with the missing tail filled in from the germline J gene. V and J are TRBV2 and TRBJ2-2; 8 bases are shared with TRBD1. Per the germline V gene, CDR1 is SNHLY and CDR2 is FYNNEI. CDR3 length: 19 residues. The CDR3 loop reads CASSLIRTGTLTGANVLFF. The sequenced part of the CDR3 DNA is TGTGCCAGCTCCCTTATTCGGACAGGGACCCTTACTGGGGCCAACGTG. Full variable domain (remainder filled in from reference TRBV2 and TRBJ2-2): EPEVTQTPSHQVTQMGQEVILRCVPISNHLYFYWYRQILGQKVEFLVSFYNNEISEKSEIFDDQFSVERPDGSNFTLKIRSTKLEDSAMYFCASSLIRTGTLTGANVLFFGEGSRLTVL.

This clone was seen repeatedly, ten times or more. The CDR3 end lies 3 residues beyond the end of the read and is filled in from the germline J gene. The chain employs TRBV14 and TRBJ1-2; D uncertain. Trimming took off 1 base at V and 7 bases at J, with 10 bases between the two ends. CDR1 and CDR2 from the germline V gene are SGHDN and FVKESK. CDR3 length: 13 amino acids. Partial CDR3 DNA: TGTGCCAGCAGCCAAGTTGCGGGCGGTGGC. Translating gives CASSQVAGGG. From start to end, the CDR3 is CASSQVAGGGYTF.

This clone occurred many times. The read ends 3 residues shy of where the CDR3 ends; the end is completed using the germline J gene. The chain is built from TRBV5-1 and TRBJ2-1; no definite D call. Trimming stripped 2 bases from V and 4 bases from J, with 7 bases between. This CDR3 has 13 residues. The germline V gene encodes CDR1 SGHRS and CDR2 YFSETQ. This CDR3 reads CASSFGIYNEQFF. Partial CDR3 DNA: TGCGCCAGCAGCTTCGGTATATACAATGAG.

This clone was counted many times. From the germline J gene comes the end of the CDR3, since the read stops 3 residues before it. The chain is built from TRBV7-9 and TRBJ1-2; unclear D gene. Germline-derived CDR1 and CDR2 are SEHNR and FQNEAQ (reference sequence). There are 12 residues in the CDR3. The CDR3: CASSFTTIGYTF. The DNA read from the CDR3 is TGTGCCAGCAGCTTTACGACAATCGGC.

This clone was counted at least ten times. The read falls 3 residues short of the CDR3 end, and the missing part is taken from the germline J gene. The chain combines TRBV5-1 with TRBJ1-1; 8 nucleotides agree with TRBD1. This CDR3 has 15 residues. CDR1 is SGHRS, CDR2 YFSETQ, per germline. V was pared by 2 bases and J by 7 bases, with 10 bases of the junction left unmatched. The covered CDR3 bases are TGCGCCAGCAGCTTTACCGGGACAGGAACTAATGAA. This sequence encodes CASSFTGTGTNE. Given in full, the CDR3 is CASSFTGTGTNEAFF.

This clone was observed many times. Read data end 3 residues before the CDR3 end; the end is taken from the germline J gene. The chain is built from TRBV5-1 and TRBJ2-5, with a weak D call TRBD1 (8 bases). Trimming took 6 bases from V and 5 from J, leaving 17 bases between them. This CDR3 region has 14 residues. Germline CDR1 reads SGHRS; CDR2 reads YFSETQ. The CDR3 DNA, read in part, is TGCGCCAGCACCGATACAGGGGGAGGGGAGACC. It encodes CASTDTGGGET. The CDR3 reads in full as CASTDTGGGETQYF.

In regard to this clone: The CDR3 end falls 3 residues outside the read, so it is completed with the germline J gene. V and J are TRBV6-2 or TRBV6-3 and TRBJ2-7; 10 bases agree with TRBD1. The CDR3 sequence is 15 residues long. CDR1 and CDR2 from the germline V gene are MNHEY and SVGEGT. The V and J ends lost 5 bases and 3 bases, in that order; junction bases with no gene match: 7. CDR3 bases read: TGTGCCAGCAGTACCGGGACAGGGGTTTTCTACGAG. Amino acids: CASSTGTGVFYE. The CDR3, in full, reads CASSTGTGVFYEQYF.

The sequenced CDR3 bases are TGTGCCAGCAGCCTGGGGACAGGCGCCTACAATGAA. It encodes CASSLGTGAYNE. From start to end, the CDR3 is CASSLGTGAYNEYTF. This chain connects TRBV11-2 to TRBJ1-2, with TRBD1 matching 8 bases. Sequencing ends 3 residues short of the CDR3 end; the germline J gene provides the rest. Per germline, CDR1 SGHAT and CDR2 FQNNGV. The CDR3 loop spans 15 amino acids.

The sample holds a few counts of this clone. Read data end 3 residues before the CDR3 end; the end is taken from the germline J gene. Within the sample, other DNA sequences also encode this same CDR3. The V and J genes are TRBV18 and TRBJ2-7, with 14 nucleotides matching TRBD2. This CDR3 region has 18 residues. The germline gives CDR1 KGHSH, CDR2 LQKENI. V shed 6 bases and J 0 bases; nucleotides not matched to a gene: 10. Incomplete CDR3 DNA: TGTGCCAGCTCCCCATCAGGACTAGCGGGAGGAAGCTCCTACGAG. Protein sequence: CASSPSGLAGGSSYE. The complete CDR3 protein is CASSPSGLAGGSSYEQYF.

This clone appeared many times. The missing CDR3 end, 3 residues past where the read stops, is filled in from the germline J gene. The rearrangement uses TRBV28 and TRBJ2-3, with TRBD1 identical over 8 bases. The CDR3 contains 15 residues. Germline CDR1 and CDR2: MDHEN and SYDVKM. V lost 5 bases to trimming and J lost 0 bases; unmatched junction nucleotides: 4. CDR3 region: CASSLRTGSTDTQYF. The DNA read from the CDR3 is TGTGCCAGCAGTCTCAGGACAGGGAGCACAGATACG.

This clone was seen repeatedly, ten times or more. From the germline J gene comes the end of the CDR3, since the read stops 3 residues before it. V and J are TRBV11-2 and TRBJ2-5; unclear D gene. The germline V gene has CDR1 SGHAT and CDR2 FQNNGV. V lost 1 base and J lost 2, with 8 bases in between. The CDR3 runs to 14 residues. The part of the CDR3 DNA that was read is TGTGCCAGCAGCTTAGTTTCGGTTCAAGAGACC. Amino acid sequence: CASSLVSVQET. The CDR3 in full is CASSLVSVQETQYF.

In this sample, this clone turned up many times. With the read ending 3 residues before the CDR3 end, the germline J gene is used to fill in that end. V gene TRBV29-1 combines with J gene TRBJ2-1; D might be TRBD1 (5 bases). The CDR3 loop spans 15 amino acids. Germline V CDR1 and CDR2: SQVTM, ANQGSEA. Trimming took off 3 bases at V and 2 bases at J, with 14 bases between the two ends. CDR3 sequence: CSVELLLGAYNEQFF. The part of the CDR3 DNA that was read is TGCAGCGTTGAGCTTCTATTAGGGGCCTACAATGAG.

This clone was observed a few times. The read stops 3 residues short of the end of the CDR3; the missing end is completed from the germline J gene. This chain links TRBV7-9 with TRBJ2-3; D might be TRBD1 (5 bases). The V gene lost 5 bases and the J gene lost 2 bases, with 11 bases spanning the gap. CDR1 and CDR2 from the germline V gene are SEHNR and FQNEAQ (reference sequence). The CDR3 is 14 residues long. The CDR3 DNA, read in part, is TGTGCCAGCAGCCCTAAGGGGTACACAGATACG. Translating gives CASSPKGYTDT. The full CDR3 is CASSPKGYTDTQYF.

In its sample, this clone was seen many times. The DNA ends 3 residues before the CDR3 does, and the rest of the CDR3 is filled in from the germline J gene. V usage is TRBV5-1 and J usage is TRBJ2-1; TRBD2 agrees at 15 bases. The length of the CDR3 is 16 residues. V lost 3 bases to trimming and J lost 5 bases; unmatched junction nucleotides: 3. CDR1 SGHRS and CDR2 YFSETQ come from the germline V gene. The part of the CDR3 DNA that was read is TGCGCCAGCAGCTCGGGACTAGCGGGGGGTCACAATGAG. It is translated as CASSSGLAGGHNE. The whole CDR3 protein is CASSSGLAGGHNEQFF.

This clone has ten or more counts. The observed sequence ends 3 residues before the CDR3 terminus, with the missing tail filled in from the germline J gene. The rearrangement joins TRBV7-9 to TRBJ1-2; no firm D call. The V and J ends lost 5 bases and 4 bases respectively, with 11 bases between them. The germline V gene has CDR1 SEHNR and CDR2 FQNEAQ (reference sequence). There are 13 residues in the CDR3. This CDR3 reads CASSRGETYGYTF. The sequenced part of the CDR3 DNA is TGTGCCAGCAGCCGCGGGGAAACCTATGGC. Drawing the rest from reference TRBV7-9 and TRBJ1-2, the complete variable domain is DTGVSQNPRHKITKRGQNVTFRCDPISEHNRLYWYRQTLGQGPEFLTYFQNEAQLEKSRLLSDRFSAERPKGSFSTLEIQRTEQGDSAMYLCASSRGETYGYTFGSGTRLTVV.

There are a few counts of this clone. The read ends 3 residues shy of where the CDR3 ends; the end is completed using the germline J gene. V is TRBV19 and J is TRBJ1-2; no reliable D call. The V end lost 5 bases, the J end lost 0 bases, and 13 bases lay between the germline ends. CDR1 and CDR2 from the germline V gene are LNHDA and SQIVND (reference sequence). The CDR3 has 15 residues. The sequenced CDR3 bases are TGTGCCAGTAGTCAGCGGGCCAGCCCTAACTATGGC. This translates into CASSQRASPNYG. The entire CDR3 is CASSQRASPNYGYTF.

This clone has a count of ten or more. The CDR3 loop is CAWTLTGRNEKLFF. The part of the CDR3 DNA that was read is TGTGCCTGGACCCTGACAGGGAGAAATGAAAAA. This rearrangement joins TRBV30 to TRBJ1-4, with 7 nucleotides matching TRBD1. With the read ending 3 residues before the CDR3 end, the germline J gene is used to fill in that end. CDR1 and CDR2 (germline): GTSNPN, SVGIG (reference sequence). V lost 4 bases to trimming and J lost 5 bases; unmatched junction nucleotides: 7. CDR3 size: 14 residues.

This clone was seen at least ten times. The sequence runs out 3 residues before the end of the CDR3; the remainder is reconstructed from the germline J gene. The chain joins TRBV11-2 to TRBJ2-7; 7 nucleotides agree with TRBD1. Germline V lookup: CDR1 SGHAT, CDR2 FQNNGV. The CDR3 extends over 15 amino acids. Trimming took 4 bases from V and 0 from J; bases not matched to a gene: 6. This CDR3 reads CASSSLRDSSYEQYF. The sequenced part of the CDR3 DNA is TGTGCCAGCAGCTCCCTCCGGGACAGCTCCTACGAG.

This clone was picked up many times. The CDR3 end is not reached by the read, which stops 3 residues before it; the germline J gene fills it in. The chain links TRBV5-1 to TRBJ2-5; 8 bases line up with TRBD1. Germline CDR1 reads SGHRS; CDR2 reads YFSETQ. The J segment lost 1 base and the V segment lost 2 bases, leaving 4 bases of the junction unmatched. The CDR3 has 15 amino acids. The CDR3 bases that were read are TGCGCCAGCAGCTTTGGCGGGACAGGCCAAGAGACC. The encoded protein is CASSFGGTGQET. The full CDR3 reads CASSFGGTGQETQYF.

This clone was observed at least ten times. The read stops 3 residues short of the end of the CDR3; the missing end is completed from the germline J gene. The rearrangement links TRBV5-1 to TRBJ2-3; D might be TRBD1 (5 bases). CDR3 length equals 13 residues. With 3 bases removed from V and 5 bases from J, the gap between germline ends came to 10 bases. Germline-derived CDR1 and CDR2 are SGHRS and YFSETQ. CDR3 DNA, as far as it was read: TGCGCCAGCAGCTCTGGGCAGGGAGATACG. This encodes CASSSGQGDT. The whole CDR3 protein is CASSSGQGDTQYF.

There are many counts of this clone. The read is 3 residues too short to cover the CDR3 end, so that end is filled in from the germline J gene. The chain carries TRBV14 and TRBJ1-1; possibly TRBD1 for D (6 bases). Per germline, CDR1 SGHDN and CDR2 FVKESK. This CDR3 comprises 14 residues. CDR3 sequence: CASSQAGRGLYAFF. The sequenced part of the CDR3 DNA is TGTGCCAGCAGCCAAGCTGGTAGGGGGTTGTAC.

This clone was seen repeatedly, ten times or more. The DNA ends 3 residues before the CDR3 does, and the rest of the CDR3 is filled in from the germline J gene. The J gene is TRBJ2-1, the V gene TRBV20-1; a weak D match, TRBD2 (7 bases). Deletions cut 3 bases from V and 7 bases from J, with 16 bases between. The CDR3 length is 14 residues. Germline V gives CDR1 DFQATT, CDR2 SNEGSKA (reference sequence). The chain's CDR3 is CSASSPGGHNEQFF. CDR3 DNA (partial): TGCAGTGCTAGTTCTCCCGGGGGGCATAATGAG.